The clone carrying this T cell receptor beta chain was found many times. This specimen belongs to a study of T cells in Graves' hyperthyroidism and ophthalmopathy. This CDR3 comprises 14 residues. The V end was cut by 3 bases, the J end by 3 bases, with 8 bases between. CDR1 is MNHEY, CDR2 SMNVEV, per germline (reference sequence). Using RNA transcripts as the source, TCR beta CDR3 regions were amplified. The HTBI primer set was used in a first-round RT-PCR of the TCR CDR3. MiXCR was run by TCRdb on the multiplex PCR reads, yielding one entry per CDR3 protein. This sample has over 150,000 distinct CDR3 sequences, with around 16% found just once.

The sample comprised blood. The chain uses TRBV27 and TRBJ2-2, with D possibly TRBD2 on 5 matching bases. The TCR comes from a woman aged 45-60 years with Graves' hyperthyroidism. CDR3 in amino acids: CASSFRGYTGELFF. CDR3 DNA: TGTGCCAGCAGTTTTCGCGGGTACACCGGGGAGCTGTTTTTT.